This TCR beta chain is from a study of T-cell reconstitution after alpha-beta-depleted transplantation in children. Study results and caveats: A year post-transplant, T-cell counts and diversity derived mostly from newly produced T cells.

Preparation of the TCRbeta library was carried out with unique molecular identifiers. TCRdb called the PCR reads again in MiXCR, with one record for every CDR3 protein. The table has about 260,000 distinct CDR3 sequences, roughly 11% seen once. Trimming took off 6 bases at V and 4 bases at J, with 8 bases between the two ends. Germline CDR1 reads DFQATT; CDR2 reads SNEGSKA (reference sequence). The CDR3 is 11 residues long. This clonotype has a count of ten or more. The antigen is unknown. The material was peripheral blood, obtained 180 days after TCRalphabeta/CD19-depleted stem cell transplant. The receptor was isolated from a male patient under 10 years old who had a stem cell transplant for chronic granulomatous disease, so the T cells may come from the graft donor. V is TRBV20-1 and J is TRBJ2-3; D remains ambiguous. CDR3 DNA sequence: TGCAGTGCCCAAGGCCCAGATACGCAGTATTTT. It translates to CSAQGPDTQYF.